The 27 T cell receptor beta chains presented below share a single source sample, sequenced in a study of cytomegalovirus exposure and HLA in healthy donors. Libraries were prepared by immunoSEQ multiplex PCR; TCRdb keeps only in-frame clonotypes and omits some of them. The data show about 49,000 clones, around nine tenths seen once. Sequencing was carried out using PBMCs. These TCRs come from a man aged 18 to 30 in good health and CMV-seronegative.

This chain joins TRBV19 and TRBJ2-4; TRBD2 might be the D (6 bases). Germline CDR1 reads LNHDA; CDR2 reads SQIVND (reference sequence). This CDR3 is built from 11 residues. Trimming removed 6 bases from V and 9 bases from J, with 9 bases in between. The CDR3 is CASRRGGIQYF. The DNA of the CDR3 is TGTGCCAGTAGGAGGGGAGGCATTCAGTACTTC.

The CDR3 sequence: CASSFTDGLNTEAFF. The CDR3 DNA is TGTGCCAGCAGTTTCACAGACGGTTTGAACACTGAAGCTTTCTTT. This chain links TRBV6-5 with TRBJ1-1; D call uncertain. This CDR3 contains 15 residues. V was cut by 4 bases and J by 0 bases, with 12 bases left in between. Per germline, CDR1 MNHEY and CDR2 SVGAGI.

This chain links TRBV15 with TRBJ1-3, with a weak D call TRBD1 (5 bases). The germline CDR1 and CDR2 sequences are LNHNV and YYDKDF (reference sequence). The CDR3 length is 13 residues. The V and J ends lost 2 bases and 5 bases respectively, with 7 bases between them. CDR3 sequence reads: CATSRRQRNTIYF. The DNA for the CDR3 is TGTGCCACCAGCAGAAGACAGAGAAACACCATATATTTT.

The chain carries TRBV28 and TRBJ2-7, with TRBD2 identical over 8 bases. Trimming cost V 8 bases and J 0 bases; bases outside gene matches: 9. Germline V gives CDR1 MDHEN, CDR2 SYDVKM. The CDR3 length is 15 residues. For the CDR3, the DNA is TGTGCCAGCCAAGAAAGCGGGAGCTCCTCCTACGAGCAGTACTTC. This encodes CASQESGSSSYEQYF.

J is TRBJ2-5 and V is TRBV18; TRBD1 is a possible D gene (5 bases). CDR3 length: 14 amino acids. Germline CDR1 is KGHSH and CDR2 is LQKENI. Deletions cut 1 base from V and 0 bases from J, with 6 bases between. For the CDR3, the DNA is TGTGCCAGCTCACCACAGGGGAACCAAGAGACCCAGTACTTC. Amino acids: CASSPQGNQETQYF.

The CDR3 DNA reads TGTGCCAGCAGCTTGGAGAGGGTAGTCAATGAGCAGTTCTTC. Protein product: CASSLERVVNEQFF. This chain links TRBV5-8 with TRBJ2-1; the D gene is possibly TRBD2 (5 bases). The CDR3 has 14 residues. Trimming cost V 0 bases and J 6 bases, with 10 bases left between them. Germline V lookup: CDR1 SGHTS, CDR2 YDEGEE.

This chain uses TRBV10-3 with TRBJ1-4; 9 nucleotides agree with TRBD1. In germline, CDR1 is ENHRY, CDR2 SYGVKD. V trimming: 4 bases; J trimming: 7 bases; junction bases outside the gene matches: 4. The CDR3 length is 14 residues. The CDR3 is CAISAGQGGEKLFF. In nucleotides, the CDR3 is TGTGCCATCAGTGCGGGACAGGGAGGTGAAAAACTGTTTTTT.

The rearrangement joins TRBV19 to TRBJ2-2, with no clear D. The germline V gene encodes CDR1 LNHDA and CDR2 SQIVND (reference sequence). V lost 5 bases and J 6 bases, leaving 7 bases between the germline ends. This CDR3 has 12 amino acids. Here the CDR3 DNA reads TGTGCCAGTAGTCTACGCCCCGGGGAGCTGTTTTTT. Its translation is CASSLRPGELFF. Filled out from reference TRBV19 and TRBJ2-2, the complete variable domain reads DGGITQSPKYLFRKEGQNVTLSCEQNLNHDAMYWYRQDPGQGLRLIYYSQIVNDFQKGDIAEGYSVSREKKESFPLTVTSAQKNPTAFYLCASSLRPGELFFGEGSRLTVL.

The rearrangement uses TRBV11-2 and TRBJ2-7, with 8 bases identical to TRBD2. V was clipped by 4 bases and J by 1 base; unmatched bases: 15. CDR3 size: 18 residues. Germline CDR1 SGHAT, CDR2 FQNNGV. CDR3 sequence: CASSSSLAQTSASYEQYF. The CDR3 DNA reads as TGTGCCAGCAGCTCTTCCTTAGCCCAGACTAGCGCTTCCTACGAGCAGTACTTC.

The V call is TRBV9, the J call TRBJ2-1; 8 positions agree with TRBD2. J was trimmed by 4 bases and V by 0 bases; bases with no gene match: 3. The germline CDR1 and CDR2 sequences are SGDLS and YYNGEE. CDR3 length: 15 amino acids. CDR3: CASSVAGLGYNEQFF. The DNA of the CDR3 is TGTGCCAGCAGCGTAGCGGGACTAGGATACAATGAGCAGTTCTTC.

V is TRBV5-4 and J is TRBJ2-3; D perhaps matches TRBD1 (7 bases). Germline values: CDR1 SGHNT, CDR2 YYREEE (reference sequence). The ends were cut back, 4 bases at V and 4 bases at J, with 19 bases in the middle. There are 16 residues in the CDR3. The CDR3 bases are TGTGCCAGCAGCCCTCGCAGACAGGGAGGCCCAGATACGCAGTATTTT. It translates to CASSPRRQGGPDTQYF.

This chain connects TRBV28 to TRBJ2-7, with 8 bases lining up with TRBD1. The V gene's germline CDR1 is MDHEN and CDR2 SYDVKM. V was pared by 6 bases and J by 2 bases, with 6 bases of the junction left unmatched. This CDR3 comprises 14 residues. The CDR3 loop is CASSSGTGPYEQYF. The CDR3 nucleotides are TGTGCCAGCAGCTCCGGGACAGGTCCCTACGAGCAGTACTTC.

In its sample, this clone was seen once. For the CDR3, the DNA is TGTGCCAGCAGGAATACAGGGTCCACTGAAGCTTTCTTT. Translation: CASRNTGSTEAFF. The rearrangement links TRBV6-5 to TRBJ1-1; TRBD1 is a possible D gene (6 bases). The ends were cut back, 6 bases at V and 4 bases at J, with 12 bases in the middle. Germline CDR1 and CDR2: MNHEY and SVGAGI. This CDR3 spans 13 amino acids.

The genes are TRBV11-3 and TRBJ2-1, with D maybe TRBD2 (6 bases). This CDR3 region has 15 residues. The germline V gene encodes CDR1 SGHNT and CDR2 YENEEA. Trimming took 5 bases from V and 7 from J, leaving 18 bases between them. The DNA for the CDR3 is TGTGCCAGCAGCCTATTACGGGAGATGAGGAATGAGCAGTTCTTC. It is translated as CASSLLREMRNEQFF.

In DNA, the CDR3 is TGCAGCGTTGAAGGGACTAGCACCCGCTACAATGAGCAGTTCTTC. It is translated as CSVEGTSTRYNEQFF. The rearrangement joins TRBV29-1 to TRBJ2-1, with TRBD2 matching 8 bases. This CDR3 has 15 amino acids. V was clipped by 1 base and J by 3 bases; unmatched bases: 5. CDR1 is SQVTM, CDR2 ANQGSEA, per germline.

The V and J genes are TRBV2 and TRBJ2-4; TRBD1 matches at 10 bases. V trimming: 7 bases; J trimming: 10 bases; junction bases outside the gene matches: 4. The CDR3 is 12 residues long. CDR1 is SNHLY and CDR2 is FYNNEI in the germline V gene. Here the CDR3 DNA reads TGTGCCAGCAAGAGACAGGGGGCGATTCAGTACTTC. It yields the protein CASKRQGAIQYF.

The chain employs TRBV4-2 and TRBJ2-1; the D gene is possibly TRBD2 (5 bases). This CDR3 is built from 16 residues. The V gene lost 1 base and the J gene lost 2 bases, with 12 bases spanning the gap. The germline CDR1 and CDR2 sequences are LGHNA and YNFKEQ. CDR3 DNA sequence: TGTGCCAGCAGCCAAGTAGGGCGGGCCCCCTACAATGAGCAGTTCTTC. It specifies CASSQVGRAPYNEQFF.

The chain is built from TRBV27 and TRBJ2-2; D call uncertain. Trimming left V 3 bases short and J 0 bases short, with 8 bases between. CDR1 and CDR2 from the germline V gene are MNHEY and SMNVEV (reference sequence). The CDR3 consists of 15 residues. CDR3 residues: CASSFSFANTGELFF. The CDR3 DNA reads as TGTGCCAGCAGTTTTTCGTTCGCGAACACCGGGGAGCTGTTTTTT.

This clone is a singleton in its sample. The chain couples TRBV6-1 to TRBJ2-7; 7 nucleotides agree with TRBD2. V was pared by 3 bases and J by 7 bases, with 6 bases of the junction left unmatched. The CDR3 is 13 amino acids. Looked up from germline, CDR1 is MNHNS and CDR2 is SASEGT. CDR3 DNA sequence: TGTGCCAGCAGTGAGGGACTACCGGGGGAGCAGTACTTC. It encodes CASSEGLPGEQYF.

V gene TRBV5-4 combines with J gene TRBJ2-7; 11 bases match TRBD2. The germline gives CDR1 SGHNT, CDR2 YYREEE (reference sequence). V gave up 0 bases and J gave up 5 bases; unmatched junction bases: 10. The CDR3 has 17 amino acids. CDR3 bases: TGTGCCAGCAGCTTGGAAACTAGCGGGGGTATTCCCAACGAGCAGTACTTC. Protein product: CASSLETSGGIPNEQYF.

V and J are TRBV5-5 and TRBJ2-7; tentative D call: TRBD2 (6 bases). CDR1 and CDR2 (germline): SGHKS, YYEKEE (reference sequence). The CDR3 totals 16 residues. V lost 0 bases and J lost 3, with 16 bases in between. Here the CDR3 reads CASSLVGSGNIYEQYF. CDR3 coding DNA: TGTGCCAGCAGCTTGGTTGGTAGCGGTAACATCTACGAGCAGTACTTC. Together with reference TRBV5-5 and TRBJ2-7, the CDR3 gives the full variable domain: DAGVTQSPTHLIKTRGQQVTLRCSPISGHKSVSWYQQVLGQGPQFIFQYYEKEERGRGNFPDRFSARQFPNYSSELNVNALLLGDSALYLCASSLVGSGNIYEQYFGPGTRLTVT.

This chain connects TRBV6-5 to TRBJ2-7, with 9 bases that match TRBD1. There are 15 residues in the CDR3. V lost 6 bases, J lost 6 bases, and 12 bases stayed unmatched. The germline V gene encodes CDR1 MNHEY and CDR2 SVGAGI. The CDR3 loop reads CASSTPGQGTREQYF. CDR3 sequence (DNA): TGTGCCAGCAGCACACCGGGACAGGGAACTCGCGAGCAGTACTTC.

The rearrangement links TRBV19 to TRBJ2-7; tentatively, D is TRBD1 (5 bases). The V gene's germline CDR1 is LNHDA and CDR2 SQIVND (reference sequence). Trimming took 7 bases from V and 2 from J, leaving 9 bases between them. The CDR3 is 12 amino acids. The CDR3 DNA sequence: TGTGCCAGTATAGGACAAACCTACGAGCAGTACTTC. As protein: CASIGQTYEQYF.

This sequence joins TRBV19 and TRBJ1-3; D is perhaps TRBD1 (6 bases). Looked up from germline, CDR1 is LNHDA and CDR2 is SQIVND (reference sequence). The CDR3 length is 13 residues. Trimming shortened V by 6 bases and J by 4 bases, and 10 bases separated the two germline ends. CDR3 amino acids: CASRTGGGNTIYF. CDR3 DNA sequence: TGTGCCAGTAGGACAGGAGGAGGAAACACCATATATTTT.

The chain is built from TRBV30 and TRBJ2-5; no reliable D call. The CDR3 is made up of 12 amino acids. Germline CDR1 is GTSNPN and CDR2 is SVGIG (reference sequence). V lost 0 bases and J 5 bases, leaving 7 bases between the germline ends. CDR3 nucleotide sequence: TGTGCCTGGAGTGTAACCCGGGAGACCCAGTACTTC. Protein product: CAWSVTRETQYF.

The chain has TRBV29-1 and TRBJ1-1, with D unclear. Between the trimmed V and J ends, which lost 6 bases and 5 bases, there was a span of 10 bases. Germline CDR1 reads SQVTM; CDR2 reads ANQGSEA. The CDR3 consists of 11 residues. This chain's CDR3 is CSVFRSTEAFF. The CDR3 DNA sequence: TGCAGCGTCTTCCGGTCTACTGAAGCTTTCTTT.

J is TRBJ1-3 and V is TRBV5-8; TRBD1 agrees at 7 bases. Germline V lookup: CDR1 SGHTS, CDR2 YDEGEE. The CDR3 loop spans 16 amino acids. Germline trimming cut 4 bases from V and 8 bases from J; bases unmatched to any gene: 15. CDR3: CASSKNDRVWRDTIYF. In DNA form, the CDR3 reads TGTGCCAGCAGCAAGAATGACAGGGTTTGGCGAGACACCATATATTTT.